Each of the 12 T cell receptor beta chains below was sequenced from the same sample in a study of blood T cell repertoires in COVID-19. The repertoire was sequenced with immunoSEQ multiplex PCR; TCRdb's copy has only in-frame clones and lacks some. The sample holds about 220,000 clones, approximately 80% seen once. The material sequenced was PBMCs or T cells enriched from blood (not recorded which). The receptors come from a woman aged 60 to 75 who had recovered from COVID-19.

The rearrangement links TRBV4-3 to TRBJ2-7; 11 bases fit TRBD1. The CDR3 covers 14 residues. Germline lookup yields CDR1 LGHNA and CDR2 YSLEER. Trimming removed 4 bases from V and 7 bases from J; junction bases left unmatched: 6. This CDR3 reads CASSLGQGAREQYF. CDR3 in DNA: TGCGCCAGCAGCCTCGGACAGGGGGCAAGAGAGCAGTACTTC.

The chain joins TRBV12-5 to TRBJ2-7; 8 bases fit TRBD2. The CDR3 totals 16 residues. CDR1 and CDR2 (germline): LGHNT, FRNRAP. V trimming: 6 bases; J trimming: 1 base; junction bases outside the gene matches: 11. CDR3 protein: CASGLSGLAGSYEQYF. In DNA, the CDR3 is TGTGCTAGTGGCCTAAGCGGACTAGCCGGTTCCTACGAGCAGTACTTC.

The chain carries TRBV29-1 and TRBJ2-1; a weak D match, TRBD1 (5 bases). Germline assignment: CDR1 SQVTM and CDR2 ANQGSEA. The CDR3 is 13 amino acids. V lost 4 bases and J 7 bases, leaving 14 bases between the germline ends. The CDR3 coding sequence is TGCAGCGTTGTCCCCTCAGGGATGAATGAGCAGTTCTTC. Residues: CSVVPSGMNEQFF.

The rearrangement uses TRBV10-3 and TRBJ2-1, with 12 bases fitting TRBD2. J lost 8 bases, V lost 3 bases, and 5 bases had no gene match. This CDR3 spans 15 amino acids. Germline-derived CDR1 and CDR2 are ENHRY and SYGVKD. The CDR3 sequence: CAISDSSGGAHEQFF. The CDR3 DNA reads TGTGCCATCAGTGACTCTAGCGGGGGGGCCCATGAGCAGTTCTTC.

This clone was observed a few times. CDR3 region: CAIRKQYSTDTQYF. CDR3 bases: TGTGCCATCAGGAAACAGTATAGCACAGATACGCAGTATTTT. V is TRBV10-3 and J is TRBJ2-3, with D unresolved. This CDR3 contains 14 residues. Germline lookup yields CDR1 ENHRY and CDR2 SYGVKD. V was shortened by 6 bases and J by 0 bases, with 10 bases between the two germline ends.

The chain joins TRBV6-5 to TRBJ1-2; unclear D gene. Trimming took 4 bases from V and 4 from J, leaving 10 bases between them. CDR3 size: 13 residues. The germline V gene has CDR1 MNHEY and CDR2 SVGAGI. The CDR3 region has the DNA TGTGCCAGCAGTTGGACTGCTGCCTATGGCTACACCTTC. Its translation is CASSWTAAYGYTF.

The V gene is TRBV7-2, the J gene TRBJ2-4, with a possible D match to TRBD1 (5 bases). V gave up 4 bases and J gave up 8 bases, with 12 bases separating them. CDR3 length: 13 residues. CDR1 is SGHTA and CDR2 is FQGNSA in the germline V gene. CDR3 nucleotide sequence: TGTGCCAGCAGCTCCCCAGGGAAAGACATTCAGTACTTC. Protein sequence: CASSSPGKDIQYF.

The genes are TRBV6-5 and TRBJ1-1; 8 nucleotides line up with TRBD1. This CDR3 spans 14 amino acids. Looked up from germline, CDR1 is MNHEY and CDR2 is SVGAGI. V lost 6 bases, J lost 8 bases, and 11 bases stayed unmatched. The CDR3 protein is CASSVEWRDREAFF. CDR3 sequence (DNA): TGTGCCAGCAGCGTTGAATGGCGGGACAGGGAAGCTTTCTTT.

This sequence joins TRBV19 and TRBJ1-6; no firm D call. This CDR3 has 14 residues. The germline CDR1 and CDR2 sequences are LNHDA and SQIVND (reference sequence). V was cut by 6 bases and J by 0 bases, with 6 bases left in between. DNA for the CDR3: TGTGCCAGTAGGGACTCCTCCTATAATTCACCCCTCCACTTT. Its translation is CASRDSSYNSPLHF.

This chain links TRBV6-6 with TRBJ1-2, with D possibly TRBD1 on 6 matching bases. Germline assignment: CDR1 MNHNY and CDR2 SVGAGI (reference sequence). CDR3 length: 15 amino acids. V shed 7 bases and J shed 3 bases, with 18 bases lying between them. CDR3 nucleotide sequence: TGTGCCAGCACCCTACAGGGCACCCGGGACTATGGCTACACCTTC. Protein: CASTLQGTRDYGYTF.

The genes are TRBV5-1 and TRBJ2-2; TRBD1 matches 10 bases. The CDR3 has 16 amino acids. Germline assignment: CDR1 SGHRS and CDR2 YFSETQ. V dropped 1 base and J dropped 6; count of bases not matched to a gene: 6. The chain's CDR3 is CASSLYGTGDPGELFF. DNA of the CDR3: TGCGCCAGCAGCTTGTACGGGACAGGGGACCCCGGGGAGCTGTTTTTT.

The chain carries TRBV4-1 and TRBJ1-3; D is unresolved. The CDR3 has 16 amino acids. V was trimmed by 2 bases and J by 0 bases, leaving 11 bases between them. Germline lookup yields CDR1 MGHRA and CDR2 YSYEKL. CDR3 loop: CASSQLGKDSGNTIYF. The CDR3 nucleotides read TGCGCCAGCAGCCAATTGGGCAAGGACTCTGGAAACACCATATATTTT.